The rows below give T cell receptor beta chains drawn from one sample of a study of OX40 agonist ivuxolimab in advanced cancers. Assay used: immunoSEQ multiplex PCR; TCRdb lists only in-frame clones, some missing. The profile shows roughly 130,000 clones, approximately 92% of them singletons. The sequenced sample was CD4+ or CD8+ T cells sorted from blood, obtained in a trial of the OX40 agonist ivuxolimab. Source of these receptors: an adult with an advanced solid tumor such as melanoma, head and neck, liver or kidney cancer. CDR3s include the opening cysteine and the closing phenylalanine or tryptophan. D genes are given only for firm matches. Size is omitted from some rows. Given values are once, few, many or a class for expanded clones.

D gene: .; clone size: few; V gene: TRBV19; J gene: TRBJ1-1; CDR3 DNA: TGTGCCAGCGCCGGGCAGCTGGGCACTGAAGCTTTCTTT; CDR3 protein: CASAGQLGTEAFF
D gene: TRBD1; clone size: .; V gene: TRBV9; J gene: TRBJ1-6; CDR3 DNA: TGTGCCAGCAGCGTAGGATCGGGACAGGGCTCCTATAATTCACCCCTCCACTTT; CDR3 protein: CASSVGSGQGSYNSPLHF
D gene: .; clone size: .; V gene: TRBV7-2; J gene: TRBJ2-5; CDR3 DNA: TGTGCCAGCAGCTTCCGAGGGGGGGCTAACCAAGAGACCCAGTACTTC; CDR3 protein: CASSFRGGANQETQYF
D gene: .; clone size: .; V gene: TRBV7-2; J gene: TRBJ2-3; CDR3 DNA: TGTGCCAGCAGCTTATCCGGAAACACAGATACGCAGTATTTT; CDR3 protein: CASSLSGNTDTQYF
D gene: .; clone size: .; V gene: TRBV27; J gene: TRBJ1-1; CDR3 DNA: TGTGCCAGCACCAACTCCAGGACTGAAGCTTTCTTT; CDR3 protein: CASTNSRTEAFF
D gene: .; clone size: .; V gene: TRBV5-6; J gene: TRBJ1-6; CDR3 DNA: TGTGCCAGCAGCTTGGCCAGGGCCGATCCAAATTCACCCCTCCACTTT; CDR3 protein: CASSLARADPNSPLHF
D gene: .; clone size: few; V gene: TRBV5-1; J gene: TRBJ1-1; CDR3 DNA: TGCGCCAGCAGCTTGGAGGGCCTTGAAGCTTTCTTT; CDR3 protein: CASSLEGLEAFF
D gene: TRBD1; clone size: .; V gene: TRBV6-6; J gene: TRBJ1-5; CDR3 DNA: TGTGCCAGCACGACAGGGGGCCGCAATCAGCCCCAGCATTTT; CDR3 protein: CASTTGGRNQPQHF
D gene: TRBD1; clone size: .; V gene: TRBV10-2; J gene: TRBJ1-1; CDR3 DNA: TGCGCCAGCAGAGACCGGGACAGGGGGCGCACTGAAGCTTTCTTT; CDR3 protein: CASRDRDRGRTEAFF
D gene: TRBD1; clone size: .; V gene: TRBV5-6; J gene: TRBJ1-4; CDR3 DNA: TGTGCCAGCAGCTCTACAGGGGTCGAGGTTGAAAAACTGTTTTTT; CDR3 protein: CASSSTGVEVEKLFF
D gene: .; clone size: .; V gene: TRBV19; J gene: TRBJ1-5; CDR3 DNA: TGTGCCAGTAGTATAGATTTACTTGGCGACAGGAGCAATCAGCCCCAGCATTTT; CDR3 protein: CASSIDLLGDRSNQPQHF
D gene: TRBD1; clone size: .; V gene: TRBV7-3; J gene: TRBJ2-2; CDR3 DNA: TGTGCCAGCAGCTTAAGGGCAGCGGGACAGGGGCTGGCGGGGGAGCTGTTTTTT; CDR3 protein: CASSLRAAGQGLAGELFF
D gene: .; clone size: .; V gene: TRBV6-6; J gene: TRBJ2-7; CDR3 DNA: TGTGCCAGCAGTTACTCGAGAGAGGCCTACGAGCAGTACTTC; CDR3 protein: CASSYSREAYEQYF
D gene: TRBD1; clone size: .; V gene: TRBV6-5; J gene: TRBJ1-2; CDR3 DNA: TGTGCCAGCGCTCCGCTTTCCGGGACAGCGTATGGCTACACCTTC; CDR3 protein: CASAPLSGTAYGYTF
D gene: .; clone size: .; V gene: TRBV6-1; J gene: TRBJ1-1; CDR3 DNA: TGTGCCAGCAGTCGGGGAGGGAACACTGAAGCTTTCTTT; CDR3 protein: CASSRGGNTEAFF
D gene: .; clone size: .; V gene: TRBV7-9; J gene: TRBJ2-3; CDR3 DNA: TGTGCCAGCAGCCTGATTGGAGATACGCAGTATTTT; CDR3 protein: CASSLIGDTQYF
D gene: .; clone size: .; V gene: TRBV6-5; J gene: TRBJ1-5; CDR3 DNA: TGTGCCAGCAGTTACTCAGACAGAAGCAATCAGCCCCAGCATTTT; CDR3 protein: CASSYSDRSNQPQHF
D gene: TRBD2; clone size: .; V gene: TRBV7-9; J gene: TRBJ2-1; CDR3 DNA: TGTGCCAGCAGCCCGGGGGGGCCGGCGCGGAATGAGCAGTTCTTC; CDR3 protein: CASSPGGPARNEQFF
D gene: .; clone size: .; V gene: TRBV2; J gene: TRBJ2-5; CDR3 DNA: TGTGCCAGCAGTGACAGGGGTGAGACCCAGTACTTC; CDR3 protein: CASSDRGETQYF
D gene: TRBD1; clone size: .; V gene: TRBV25-1; J gene: TRBJ2-4; CDR3 DNA: TGTGCCAGCAGTGCAGGGGACAGGGCCCGCTTC; CDR3 protein: CASSAGDRARF
D gene: .; clone size: .; V gene: TRBV5-6; J gene: TRBJ2-3; CDR3 DNA: TGTGCCAGCAGCTCGGGACCCATATCCACAGATACGCAGTATTTT; CDR3 protein: CASSSGPISTDTQYF
D gene: .; clone size: .; V gene: TRBV19; J gene: TRBJ1-4; CDR3 DNA: TGTGCCAGTAGTCCTCCGGGACGGCATAATGAAAAACTGTTTTTT; CDR3 protein: CASSPPGRHNEKLFF
D gene: TRBD1; clone size: .; V gene: TRBV5-1; J gene: TRBJ2-5; CDR3 DNA: TGCGCCAGCAGGACAGGGGGCGCCGGGGATTCCCAGTACTTC; CDR3 protein: CASRTGGAGDSQYF
D gene: .; clone size: .; V gene: TRBV5-1; J gene: TRBJ1-4; CDR3 DNA: TGCGCCAGCAGCTCCGAGACGTACGAAAAACTGTTTTTT; CDR3 protein: CASSSETYEKLFF
D gene: TRBD2; clone size: .; V gene: TRBV28; J gene: TRBJ2-7; CDR3 DNA: TGTGCCAGCAGTTTATGGCCTAGCGGGACCTACGAGCAGTACTTC; CDR3 protein: CASSLWPSGTYEQYF
D gene: .; clone size: .; V gene: TRBV27; J gene: TRBJ1-1; CDR3 DNA: TGTGCCAGCAGCGAGCACAGAGGGAACACTGAAGCTTTCTTT; CDR3 protein: CASSEHRGNTEAFF
D gene: .; clone size: .; V gene: TRBV6-1; J gene: TRBJ2-3; CDR3 DNA: TGTGCCAGCAGAGCAGGAGGATTTAGCACAGATACGCAGTATTTT; CDR3 protein: CASRAGGFSTDTQYF